These 10 T cell receptor beta chains came from one sample sequenced in a study of blood T cells in healthy people across ages. A sample-barcoded 5' primer and a J-beta primer mix were used in a second PCR of roughly 7 to 11 cycles. TCRdb called the 5' RACE reads again in MiXCR, with one record for every CDR3 protein. This table holds about 970,000 distinct CDR3 sequences, 51% found once. The sequenced sample was blood. These receptors were taken from a woman in her fifties or sixties in good health.

The CDR3 reads CASSLAAGFAYNEQFF. The CDR3 DNA sequence: TGTGCCAGCAGTTTAGCCGCAGGGTTCGCCTACAATGAGCAGTTCTTC. V usage is TRBV12-3 or TRBV12-4 and J usage is TRBJ2-1; D possibly corresponds to TRBD1 (5 bases). CDR3 length: 16 residues. V lost 0 bases and J 2 bases, leaving 11 bases between the germline ends.

The J gene is TRBJ2-5, the V gene TRBV7-2; D call uncertain. Trimming removed 1 base at V and 9 bases at J, with 18 bases between. CDR1 and CDR2 from the germline V gene are SGHTA and FQGNSA. CDR3 size: 15 residues. CDR3 bases: TGTGCCAGCAGCTTAGGTTTCCCGTTGAAGGAGTCCCAGTACTTC. Residues: CASSLGFPLKESQYF. The variable domain in full, completed from reference TRBV7-2 and TRBJ2-5, reads GAGVSQSPSNKVTEKGKDVELRCDPISGHTALYWYRQSLGQGLEFLIYFQGNSAPDKSGLPSDRFSAERTGGSVSTLTIQRTQQEDSAVYLCASSLGFPLKESQYFGPGTRLLVL.

The chain combines TRBV9 with TRBJ2-1; 7 bases are shared with TRBD2. Unmatched junction bases numbered 13, after V lost 3 bases and J lost 10 bases. This CDR3 has 15 residues. The germline V gene encodes CDR1 SGDLS and CDR2 YYNGEE. CDR3 residues: CASSESGNAWGEQFF. The DNA of the CDR3 is TGTGCCAGCAGCGAGAGCGGGAATGCCTGGGGCGAGCAGTTCTTC.

This chain's CDR3 is CASSVVLWSRDRGPVPEQYF. The CDR3 DNA sequence: TGTGCCAGCAGCGTAGTTCTCTGGTCGAGGGACAGGGGGCCAGTCCCCGAGCAGTACTTC. The chain couples TRBV9 to TRBJ2-7; 12 positions agree with TRBD1. V was clipped by 0 bases and J by 6 bases; unmatched bases: 19. The CDR3 extends over 20 amino acids. Germline CDR1 is SGDLS and CDR2 is YYNGEE.

This clonotype has just a few counts. This CDR3 is CASSQSRGLSYF. The CDR3, as DNA: TGTGCCAGCAGCCAGTCCCGGGGGTTGTCGTACTTC. This rearrangement joins TRBV3-1 to TRBJ2-5; D might be TRBD2 (6 bases). The CDR3 loop spans 12 amino acids. Germline V gives CDR1 LGHDT, CDR2 YNNKEL (reference sequence). Trimming removed 3 bases from V and 13 bases from J, with 15 bases in between.

This clonotype was detected only once. The chain couples TRBV7-8 to TRBJ2-3; TRBD2 agrees at 8 bases. The V segment lost 1 base and the J segment 5 bases; nucleotides outside the gene matches: 14. This CDR3 contains 18 residues. CDR1 and CDR2 from the germline V gene are SGHVS and FQNEAQ. The DNA for the CDR3 is TGTGCCAGCAGCTTAGGCCCTGTCGGGGGGGGCTTCGGAGATACGCAGTATTTT. As protein: CASSLGPVGGGFGDTQYF.

This clonotype appeared a few times. The chain joins TRBV21-1 to TRBJ2-7; TRBD2 is taken as the D call from the table, unchecked against the DNA. TRBV21-1 is a documented pseudogene. The CDR3 totals 14 residues. CDR3 in amino acids: CASSKELVFYEQYF. The CDR3 region has the DNA TGTGCCAGCAGCAAAGAACTAGTCTTCTACGAGCAGTACTTC.

The chain uses TRBV29-1 and TRBJ2-1; D not certain. Germline V gene lookup returns CDR1 SQVTM and CDR2 ANQGSEA. Trimming pared 3 bases from V and 4 bases from J, leaving 7 bases between. The CDR3 is 12 amino acids. The DNA of the CDR3 is TGCAGCGTTGAGGCTAGATACAATGAGCAGTTCTTC. It codes for CSVEARYNEQFF.

The gene calls are TRBV5-1 and TRBJ2-3, with TRBD2 identical over 8 bases. Germline CDR1 reads SGHRS; CDR2 reads YFSETQ. V gave up 3 bases and J gave up 4 bases; unmatched junction bases: 10. This CDR3 is built from 16 residues. The CDR3 DNA reads as TGCGCCAGCAGCTGGACGACTAGTAGCGGGGCAGATACGCAGTATTTT. Amino acid sequence: CASSWTTSSGADTQYF.

This chain connects TRBV7-6 to TRBJ2-7; a possible D gene is TRBD2 (5 bases). CDR3 size: 12 residues. With 5 bases removed from V and 5 bases from J, the gap between germline ends came to 10 bases. From germline, CDR1 is SGHVS and CDR2 FNYEAQ. The CDR3 sequence: CASSTRGNEQYF. The DNA of the CDR3 is TGTGCCAGCAGCACCCGGGGTAACGAGCAGTACTTC.